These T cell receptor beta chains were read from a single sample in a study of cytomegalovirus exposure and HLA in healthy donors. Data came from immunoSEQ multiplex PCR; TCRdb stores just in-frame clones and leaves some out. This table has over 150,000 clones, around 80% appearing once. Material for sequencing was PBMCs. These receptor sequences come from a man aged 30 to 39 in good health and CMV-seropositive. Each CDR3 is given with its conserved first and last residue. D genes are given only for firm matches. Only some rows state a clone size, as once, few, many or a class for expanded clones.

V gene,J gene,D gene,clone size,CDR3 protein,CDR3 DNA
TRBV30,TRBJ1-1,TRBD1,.,CAWSRGTGKPYTEAFF,TGTGCCTGGAGTAGGGGGACAGGGAAGCCCTACACTGAAGCTTTCTTT
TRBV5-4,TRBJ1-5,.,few,CASSTGGNQPQHF,TGTGCCAGCAGTACGGGGGGCAATCAGCCCCAGCATTTT
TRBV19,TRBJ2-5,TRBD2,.,CASSRTSPKETQYF,TGTGCCAGTAGCCGGACTAGCCCGAAAGAGACCCAGTACTTC
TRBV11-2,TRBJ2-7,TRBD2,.,CASSLGGGVEQYF,TGTGCCAGCAGCTTGGGCGGGGGAGTCGAGCAGTACTTC
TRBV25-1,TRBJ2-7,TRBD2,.,CASSETSGATSYEQYF,TGTGCCAGCAGTGAGACTAGCGGGGCTACCTCCTACGAGCAGTACTTC
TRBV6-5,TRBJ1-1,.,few,CASSPRGWDTEAFF,TGTGCCAGCAGCCCACGGGGGTGGGACACTGAAGCTTTCTTT
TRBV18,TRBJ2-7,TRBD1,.,CASSSPDRGSYEQYF,TGTGCCAGCTCATCTCCTGACAGGGGATCCTACGAGCAGTACTTC
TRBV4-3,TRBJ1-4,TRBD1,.,CASSHPGQGNEKLFF,TGCGCCAGCAGCCACCCGGGACAGGGGAATGAAAAACTGTTTTTT
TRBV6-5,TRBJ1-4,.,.,CASSYGQSREKLFF,TGTGCCAGCAGTTACGGGCAGTCAAGAGAAAAACTGTTTTTT
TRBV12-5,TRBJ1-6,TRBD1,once,CASGSTPGQPNSPLHF,TGTGCTAGTGGGTCTACCCCGGGACAGCCGAATTCACCCCTCCACTTT
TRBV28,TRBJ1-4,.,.,CASSLTGTNEKLFF,TGTGCCAGCAGTCTAACAGGGACTAATGAAAAACTGTTTTTT
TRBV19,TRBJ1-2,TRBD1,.,CASSTLTGNYGYTF,TGTGCCAGTAGTACCCTGACAGGGAACTATGGCTACACCTTC
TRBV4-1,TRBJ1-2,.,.,CASSQDADNYGYTF,TGCGCCAGCAGCCAAGATGCAGATAACTATGGCTACACCTTC
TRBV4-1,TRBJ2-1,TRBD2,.,CASSHPGLAGYNEQFF,TGCGCCAGCAGCCACCCAGGACTAGCGGGGTACAATGAGCAGTTCTTC
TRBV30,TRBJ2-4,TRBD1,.,CAWSTGVGENIQYF,TGTGCCTGGTCAACAGGGGTGGGCGAAAACATTCAGTACTTC
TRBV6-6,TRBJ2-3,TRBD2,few,CASSYLAGGRGDTQYF,TGTGCCAGCAGTTACCTAGCGGGGGGAAGGGGAGATACGCAGTATTTT
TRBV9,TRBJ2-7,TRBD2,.,CASSVGGGTYEQYF,TGTGCCAGCAGCGTAGGGGGGGGAACCTACGAGCAGTACTTC
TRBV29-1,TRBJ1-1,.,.,CSVEAGQTTEAFF,TGCAGCGTTGAGGCGGGTCAAACAACTGAAGCTTTCTTT
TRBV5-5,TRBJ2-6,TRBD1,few,CASSSTGQGKSGANVLTF,TGTGCCAGCAGCTCCACGGGACAGGGGAAATCTGGGGCCAACGTCCTGACTTTC
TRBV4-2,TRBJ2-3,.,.,CASSQDPGETDTQYF,TGTGCCAGCAGCCAAGATCCGGGAGAAACAGATACGCAGTATTTT
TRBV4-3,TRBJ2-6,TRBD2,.,CASSQEPVSGGASGANVLTF,TGCGCCAGCAGCCAAGAGCCCGTTAGCGGGGGGGCAAGTGGGGCCAACGTCCTGACTTTC
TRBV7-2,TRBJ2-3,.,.,CASSRSAAGANTDTQYF,TGTGCCAGCAGCCGTTCCGCTGCGGGGGCCAACACAGATACGCAGTATTTT
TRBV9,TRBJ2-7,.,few,CASSPGVSYEQYF,TGTGCCAGCAGCCCAGGGGTGTCCTACGAGCAGTACTTC
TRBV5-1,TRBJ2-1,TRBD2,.,CASSFNPSGRRIYEQFF,TGCGCCAGCAGCTTCAATCCTAGCGGGAGGAGGATCTATGAGCAGTTCTTC
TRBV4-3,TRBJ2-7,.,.,CASSQAPNRAGSYEQYF,TGCGCCAGCAGCCAAGCCCCAAACAGGGCTGGATCCTACGAGCAGTACTTC
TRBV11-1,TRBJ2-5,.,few,CASSLSRAGQTQYF,TGTGCCAGCAGCTTAAGCAGGGCGGGACAGACCCAGTACTTC
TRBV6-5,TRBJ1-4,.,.,CASRPPGVREKLFF,TGTGCCAGCAGACCCCCCGGGGTCAGGGAAAAACTGTTTTTT
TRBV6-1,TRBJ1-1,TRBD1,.,CASSEAAPGRGQTEAFF,TGTGCCAGCAGTGAAGCGGCCCCTGGCAGGGGGCAAACTGAAGCTTTCTTT
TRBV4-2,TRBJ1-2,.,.,CASSQRNHGYTF,TGTGCCAGCAGCCAGAGGAACCATGGCTACACCTTC
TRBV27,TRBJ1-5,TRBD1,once,CASSSGQGAAQHF,TGTGCCAGCAGTTCCGGACAGGGGGCAGCCCAGCATTTT
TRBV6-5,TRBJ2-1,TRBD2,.,CASSYRASGNQGEQFF,TGTGCCAGCAGTTACCGGGCTAGCGGGAACCAGGGTGAGCAGTTCTTC
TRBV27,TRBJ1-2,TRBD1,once,CASSLYAGGSYGYTF,TGTGCCAGCAGCCTATACGCAGGGGGCTCCTATGGCTACACCTTC
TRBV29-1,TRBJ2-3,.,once,CSNRDFRCTDTQYF,TGCAGCAACCGGGACTTTCGTTGCACAGATACGCAGTATTTT
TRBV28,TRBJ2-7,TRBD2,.,CASSRAGGRSYEQYF,TGTGCCAGCAGCCGGGCGGGGGGCCGCTCCTACGAGCAGTACTTC
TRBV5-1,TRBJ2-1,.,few,CASSLEPSTRDGYNEQFF,TGCGCCAGCAGCTTGGAGCCCTCTACGCGGGATGGATACAATGAGCAGTTCTTC
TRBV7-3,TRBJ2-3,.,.,CASSLMAASTDTQYF,TGTGCCAGCAGCTTAATGGCGGCTAGCACAGATACGCAGTATTTT
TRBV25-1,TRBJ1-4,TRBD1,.,CASSGDSRLTNEKLFF,TGTGCCAGCAGTGGGGACAGCAGACTAACTAATGAAAAACTGTTTTTT
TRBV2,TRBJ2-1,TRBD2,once,CASTGLVSLDMTEFF,TGTGCCAGCACCGGACTAGTCTCCCTCGACATGACTGAGTTCTTC
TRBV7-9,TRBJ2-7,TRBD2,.,CASSPVERGYYEQYF,TGTGCCAGCAGCCCCGTAGAGCGGGGTTACTACGAGCAGTACTTC
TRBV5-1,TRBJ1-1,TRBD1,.,CASTDRGRTEAFF,TGCGCCAGCACAGACAGGGGGAGGACTGAAGCTTTCTTT
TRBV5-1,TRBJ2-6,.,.,CASSLVVPSGANVLTF,TGCGCCAGCAGCTTGGTCGTCCCGTCTGGGGCCAACGTCCTGACTTTC
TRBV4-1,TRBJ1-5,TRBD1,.,CASSPGGPNQPQHF,TGCGCCAGCAGCCCAGGGGGCCCGAATCAGCCCCAGCATTTT
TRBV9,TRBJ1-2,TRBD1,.,CASSPGTDYGYTF,TGTGCCAGCAGCCCCGGGACAGACTATGGCTACACCTTC
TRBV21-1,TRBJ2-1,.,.,CARRQENGDEQFF,TGTGCCAGAAGACAGGAAAACGGGGATGAGCAGTTCTTC
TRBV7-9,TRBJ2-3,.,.,CASSVTRVADTQYF,TGTGCCAGCAGCGTCACTAGAGTGGCAGATACGCAGTATTTT
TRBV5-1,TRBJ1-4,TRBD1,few,CASSPRDRGPSNEKLFF,TGCGCCAGCAGCCCTCGGGACAGGGGGCCGTCTAATGAAAAACTGTTTTTT
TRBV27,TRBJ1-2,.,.,CASSSDGDYGYTF,TGTGCCAGCAGCTCTGACGGAGACTATGGCTACACCTTC
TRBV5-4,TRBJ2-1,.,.,CASTNSWGVSNEQFF,TGTGCCAGCACGAACAGCTGGGGGGTAAGCAATGAGCAGTTCTTC
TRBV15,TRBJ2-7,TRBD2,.,CATSRDKAGTYEQYF,TGTGCCACCAGCAGAGATAAAGCGGGAACCTACGAGCAGTACTTC
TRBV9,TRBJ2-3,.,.,CASSVSSAGASTDTQYF,TGTGCCAGCAGCGTCTCCAGTGCGGGGGCGAGCACAGATACGCAGTATTTT
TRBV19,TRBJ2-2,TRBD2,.,CATRGKRGGSGELFF,TGTGCCACCAGGGGGAAGCGGGGGGGCAGCGGGGAGCTGTTTTTT
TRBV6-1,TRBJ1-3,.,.,CASGQTSQDTIYF,TGTGCCAGCGGACAGACTAGCCAGGACACCATATATTTT
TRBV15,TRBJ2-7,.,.,CATTRQTSYEQYF,TGTGCCACCACCCGACAGACCTCCTACGAGCAGTACTTC